The 14 T cell receptor beta chains presented below share a single source sample, sequenced in a study of neoadjuvant nivolumab and ipilimumab in lung cancer. Generated by immunoSEQ multiplex PCR, the TCRdb table keeps only in-frame clones and is missing some. This table has 20,000 to 25,000 clones, about four fifths appearing once. This sample comprised peripheral blood, obtained before neoadjuvant nivolumab, alone or with ipilimumab. These receptors all come from an adult with non-small cell lung cancer.

This clone occurred a few times. J is TRBJ1-1 and V is TRBV28; D is ambiguous. This CDR3 comprises 15 residues. The germline V gene encodes CDR1 MDHEN and CDR2 SYDVKM. V lost 4 bases, J lost 3 bases, and 15 bases lay in between. The CDR3 bases are TGTGCCAGCAGTTCCTTGTCCAAGGACGACACTGAAGCTTTCTTT. This sequence encodes CASSSLSKDDTEAFF.

This clone was recorded once. The rearrangement joins TRBV30 to TRBJ1-4; D is unresolved. V was shortened by 0 bases and J by 7 bases, with 15 bases between the two germline ends. The germline gives CDR1 GTSNPN, CDR2 SVGIG (reference sequence). The CDR3 is 15 amino acids. This CDR3 reads CAWSVVGGVGEKLFF. The CDR3 DNA is TGTGCCTGGAGTGTAGTAGGTGGGGTCGGTGAAAAACTGTTTTTT.

This clone was picked up a small number of times. Germline is not matched at one junction end, which may reflect a read error. The V and J genes are TRBV6-5 and TRBJ2-1; tentative D call: TRBD2 (5 bases). The CDR3 runs 13 residues. CDR1 is MNHEY, CDR2 SVGAGI, per germline. The CDR3 bases are TGTGCCTCCCGGCGGGCCTCCAACAATGAGCAGTTCTTC. It translates to CASRRASNNEQFF.

This clone has only one observation. The CDR3 DNA is TGTGCCAGCAACCTGGCGGCGAACACTGAAGCTTTCTTT. Its protein is CASNLAANTEAFF. The rearrangement links TRBV6-5 to TRBJ1-1; no clear D. V dropped 7 bases and J dropped 1 base, with 10 bases sitting between them. CDR1 and CDR2 (germline): MNHEY, SVGAGI. The CDR3 consists of 13 residues.

The chain uses TRBV7-2 and TRBJ2-5; D is possibly TRBD1 (5 bases). V lost 5 bases and J lost 5, with 18 bases in between. Germline CDR1 reads SGHTA; CDR2 reads FQGNSA. This CDR3 region has 15 residues. The CDR3 DNA sequence: TGTGCCAGCAGCGCTAGTGGGGCGATTATGGAGACCCAGTACTTC. Its protein product is CASSASGAIMETQYF.

The chain has TRBV4-1 and TRBJ2-2; 7 nucleotides match TRBD2. The CDR3 spans 16 residues. With 4 bases clipped from V and 3 bases from J, the junction kept 8 bases outside the gene matches. Germline CDR1 reads MGHRA; CDR2 reads YSYEKL. For the CDR3, the DNA is TGCGCCAGCAGCCCCCGGACTAGTCCCCACACCGGGGAGCTGTTTTTT. This sequence encodes CASSPRTSPHTGELFF.

The chain links TRBV7-3 to TRBJ2-2; the match to TRBD1 covers 8 bases. With 6 bases clipped from V and 4 bases from J, the junction kept 4 bases outside the gene matches. The length of the CDR3 is 14 residues. Germline V gives CDR1 SGHTA, CDR2 FQGTGA. The CDR3 sequence is CASSSGGSTGELFF. The CDR3 coding sequence is TGTGCCAGCAGTTCAGGGGGCAGCACCGGGGAGCTGTTTTTT.

The genes are TRBV9 and TRBJ2-3, with D unresolved. The germline V and J ends were trimmed by 4 bases and 0 bases, with 12 bases remaining between them. Per germline, CDR1 SGDLS and CDR2 YYNGEE. The CDR3 sequence is 15 residues long. The CDR3 DNA sequence: TGTGCCAGCAGCTCGCGTCGTTATAGCACAGATACGCAGTATTTT. Its translation: CASSSRRYSTDTQYF.

The chain links TRBV5-4 to TRBJ2-7; D might be TRBD1 (5 bases). Germline lookup yields CDR1 SGHNT and CDR2 YYREEE (reference sequence). The CDR3 spans 15 residues. Trimming stripped 4 bases from V and 1 base from J, with 15 bases between. DNA for the CDR3: TGTGCCAGCAGCCCCGGAGCGACAGCATCCTACGAGCAGTACTTC. It translates to CASSPGATASYEQYF. The full variable domain, in which reference TRBV5-4 and TRBJ2-7 provide the parts outside the CDR3, is ETGVTQSPTHLIKTRGQQVTLRCSSQSGHNTVSWYQQALGQGPQFIFQYYREEENGRGNFPPRFSGLQFPNYSSELNVNALELDDSALYLCASSPGATASYEQYFGPGTRLTVT.

The chain has TRBV5-5 and TRBJ2-1, with 11 bases matching TRBD2. V gave up 1 base and J gave up 9 bases; unmatched junction bases: 9. This CDR3 is built from 16 residues. Germline CDR1 reads SGHKS; CDR2 reads YYEKEE (reference sequence). The CDR3 DNA sequence: TGTGCCAGCAGCTTGAGTCTAGCGGGAGGAGAGGGTGAGCAGTTCTTC. Amino acid sequence: CASSLSLAGGEGEQFF. Drawing the rest from reference TRBV5-5 and TRBJ2-1, the complete variable domain is DAGVTQSPTHLIKTRGQQVTLRCSPISGHKSVSWYQQVLGQGPQFIFQYYEKEERGRGNFPDRFSARQFPNYSSELNVNALLLGDSALYLCASSLSLAGGEGEQFFGPGTRLTVL.

The rearrangement links TRBV29-1 to TRBJ2-5, with D hard to call. CDR3 size: 12 residues. Trimming left V 7 bases short and J 4 bases short, with 13 bases between. Germline V lookup: CDR1 SQVTM, CDR2 ANQGSEA. The CDR3 region is CSGMDGTETQYF. The DNA for the CDR3 is TGCAGCGGGATGGACGGCACAGAGACCCAGTACTTC. Variable domain in full (rest from reference TRBV29-1 and TRBJ2-5): SAVISQKPSRDICQRGTSLTIQCQVDSQVTMMFWYRQQPGQSLTLIATANQGSEATYESGFVIDKFPISRPNLTFSTLTVSNMSPEDSSIYLCSGMDGTETQYFGPGTRLLVL.

This clone has only a few counts. Germline is not matched at one junction end, which may reflect a read error. This sequence joins TRBV7-7 and TRBJ1-1; D is ambiguous. Germline CDR1 is SSHAT and CDR2 is FNYEAQ (reference sequence). The CDR3 sequence is 13 residues long. CDR3 sequence (DNA): TGTGCTAGCAGCCTAGACGTCTTTACTGAAGCTTTCTTT. Encoded protein: CASSLDVFTEAFF. Supplemented by reference TRBV7-7 and TRBJ1-1, the full variable domain reads GAGVSQSPRYKVTKRGQDVTLRCDPISSHATLYWYQQALGQGPEFLTYFNYEAQPDKSGLPSDRFSAERPEGSISTLTIQRTEQRDSAMYRCASSLDVFTEAFFGQGTRLTVV.

The gene calls are TRBV10-2 and TRBJ2-7; 11 bases are shared with TRBD2. Germline V gene sequence: CDR1 WSHSY, CDR2 SAAADI. J gave up 1 base and V 6 bases, and 5 bases lay outside the gene matches. The CDR3 contains 15 residues. The DNA for the CDR3 is TGCGCCAGCAGAGTAGCGGGGGGGACTTCCTACGAGCAGTACTTC. Translating gives CASRVAGGTSYEQYF.

This chain uses TRBV29-1 with TRBJ2-5; a weak D match, TRBD2 (7 bases). The CDR3 extends over 10 amino acids. With 7 bases removed from V and 9 bases from J, the gap between germline ends came to 12 bases. Germline V lookup: CDR1 SQVTM, CDR2 ANQGSEA. The CDR3 is CSGGGGAQYF. Here the CDR3 DNA reads TGCAGCGGAGGGGGGGGAGCCCAGTACTTC.